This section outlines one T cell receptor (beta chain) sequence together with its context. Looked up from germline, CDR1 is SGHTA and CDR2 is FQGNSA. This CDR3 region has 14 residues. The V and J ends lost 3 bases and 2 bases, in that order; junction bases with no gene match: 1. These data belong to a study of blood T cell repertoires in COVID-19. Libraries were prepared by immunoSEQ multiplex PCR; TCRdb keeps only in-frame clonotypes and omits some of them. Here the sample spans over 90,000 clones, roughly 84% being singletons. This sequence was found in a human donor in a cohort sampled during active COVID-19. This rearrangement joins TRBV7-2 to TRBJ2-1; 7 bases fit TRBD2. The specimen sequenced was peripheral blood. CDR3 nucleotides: TGTGCCAGCAGCTTGGCGGGGGCCTACAATGAGCAGTTCTTC. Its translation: CASSLAGAYNEQFF.